This TCR beta chain was identified in a study of cytomegalovirus exposure and HLA in healthy donors. Whole-study findings and limits: When analyzed later, a missense DCLRE1C variant was found to be linked to TCR beta V- and J-gene trimming. According to an earlier analysis, most TCR beta V segments yielded productive rearrangements about 90% or about 30% of the time. Per published reports, the classifier diagnosed cytomegalovirus status with high specificity and sensitivity.

Healthy bone marrow donors made up the donors. In regard to this clone: Antigen unknown.

Vbeta (60) and Jbeta (13) primers were used in the PCR. Profiling relied on immunoSEQ multiplex PCR, and the TCRdb table lists in-frame clones only, not all of them. The sample consists of 150,000 to 200,000 clones, around 81% of them appearing once. The CDR3 has 16 residues. V shed 1 base and J 4 bases; nucleotides not matched to a gene: 6. Germline V gene sequence: CDR1 SGDLS, CDR2 YYNGEE. The clonotype originates from a woman aged 35 to 49 in good health and CMV-seronegative. Material for sequencing was PBMCs. V and J are TRBV9 and TRBJ2-3; 10 bases are shared with TRBD2. The CDR3, as DNA: TGTGCCAGCAGCGTAAACCTAGCGGGAGTGTCAGATACGCAGTATTTT. Protein product: CASSVNLAGVSDTQYF.